This T cell receptor beta chain was found in a study of blood T cell repertoires in COVID-19. Either two negative PCRs, clearance, or symptom resolution qualified Cohort 3 donors as recovered. The CDR3 covers 15 residues. V lost 0 bases and J 1 base, leaving 9 bases between the germline ends. Germline V gene sequence: CDR1 MNHEY, CDR2 SVGAGI. The count of this clone is one. Under the authors' procedure: Reference gene primer amplification yielded estimated nucleated cell counts. This table comes from immunoSEQ multiplex PCR, and its TCRdb copy is limited to in-frame clones, with some not included. For V, J and clone size, that table is used; D and trimming come from the DNA. The sample contains approximately 320,000 clones, roughly nine tenths of which appear only once.

Specimen: PBMCs or T cells enriched from blood (not recorded which). This chain uses TRBV6-5 with TRBJ2-5; D might be TRBD2 (5 bases). The sequence was collected from a man aged 55 to 69 who had recovered from COVID-19. For the CDR3, the DNA is TGTGCCAGCAGTTACTCACGGAGCGGCCAAGAGACCCAGTACTTC. This codes for CASSYSRSGQETQYF.